The present entry profiles one T cell receptor beta chain with its context. Assay used: immunoSEQ multiplex PCR; TCRdb lists only in-frame clones, some missing. The sample lists fewer than 2.5 million clones; roughly 93% were seen once. This record belongs to a study of shared clonotypes between healthy human individuals. This receptor was identified in a man younger than 35 in good health. Some clones in this sample may be carry-over from other donors' samples. Sequencing was done on a sample of naive CD4+ T cells from PBMCs. Subset meaning: CD45RA+ positively selected.

The CDR3 region is CASSSRLAGLSGELFF. The CDR3 region has the DNA TGCGCCAGCAGCTCCCGACTAGCGGGATTGTCCGGGGAGCTGTTTTTT. The chain employs TRBV5-1 and TRBJ2-2; TRBD2 aligns across 11 bases. Germline CDR1 is SGHRS and CDR2 is YFSETQ. The ends lost 3 bases at V and 6 bases at J; junction bases unmatched: 7. The CDR3 is 16 residues long.